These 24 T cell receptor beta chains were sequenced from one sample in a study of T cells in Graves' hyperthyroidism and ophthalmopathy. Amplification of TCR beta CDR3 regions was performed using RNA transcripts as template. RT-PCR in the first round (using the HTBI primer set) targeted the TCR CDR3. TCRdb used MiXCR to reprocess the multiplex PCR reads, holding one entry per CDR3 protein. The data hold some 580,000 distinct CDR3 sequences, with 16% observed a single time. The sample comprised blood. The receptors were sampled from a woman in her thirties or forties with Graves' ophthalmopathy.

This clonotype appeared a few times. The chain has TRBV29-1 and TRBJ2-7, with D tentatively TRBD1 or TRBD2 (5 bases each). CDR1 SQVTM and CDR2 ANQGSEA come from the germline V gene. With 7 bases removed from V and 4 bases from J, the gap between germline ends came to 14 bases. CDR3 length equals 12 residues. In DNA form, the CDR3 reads TGCAGCGCTGGAGCCGGGGCGTACGAGCAGTACTTC. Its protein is CSAGAGAYEQYF.

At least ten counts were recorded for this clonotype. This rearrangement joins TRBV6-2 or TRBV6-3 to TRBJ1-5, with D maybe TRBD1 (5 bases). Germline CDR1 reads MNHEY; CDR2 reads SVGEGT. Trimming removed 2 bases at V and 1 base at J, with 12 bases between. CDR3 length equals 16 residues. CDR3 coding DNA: TGTGCCAGCAGTTACGGAGCAGGGAGCAGCAATCAGCCCCAGCATTTT. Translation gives CASSYGAGSSNQPQHF.

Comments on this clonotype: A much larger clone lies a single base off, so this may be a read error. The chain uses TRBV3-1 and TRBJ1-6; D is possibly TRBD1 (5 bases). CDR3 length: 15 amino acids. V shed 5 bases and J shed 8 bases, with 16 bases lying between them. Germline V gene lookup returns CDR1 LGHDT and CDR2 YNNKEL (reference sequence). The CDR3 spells CASSTGPPGDSPLHF. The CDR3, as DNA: TGTGCCAGCAGCACGGGACCGCCCGGTGATTCACCCCTCCACTTT.

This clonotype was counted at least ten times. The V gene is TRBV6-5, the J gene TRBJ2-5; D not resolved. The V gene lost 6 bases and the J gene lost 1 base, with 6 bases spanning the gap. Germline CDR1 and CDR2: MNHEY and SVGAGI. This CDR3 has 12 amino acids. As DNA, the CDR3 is TGTGCCAGCAGGAAACCCCAAGAGACCCAGTACTTC. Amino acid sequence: CASRKPQETQYF.

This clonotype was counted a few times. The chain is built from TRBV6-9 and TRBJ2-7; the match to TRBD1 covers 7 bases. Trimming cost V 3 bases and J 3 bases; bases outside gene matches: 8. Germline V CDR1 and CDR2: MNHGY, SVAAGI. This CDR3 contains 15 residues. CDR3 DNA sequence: TGTGCCAGCAGTTACACAAGGGACAGTTTCTACGAGCAGTACTTC. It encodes CASSYTRDSFYEQYF.

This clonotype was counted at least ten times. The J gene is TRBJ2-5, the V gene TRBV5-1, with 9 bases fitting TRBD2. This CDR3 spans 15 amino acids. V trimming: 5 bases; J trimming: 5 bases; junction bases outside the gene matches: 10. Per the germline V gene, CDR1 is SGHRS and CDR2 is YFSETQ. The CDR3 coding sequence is TGCGCCAGCAGATTTTCGACTAGCGGTCTGGAGACCCAGTACTTC. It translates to CASRFSTSGLETQYF.

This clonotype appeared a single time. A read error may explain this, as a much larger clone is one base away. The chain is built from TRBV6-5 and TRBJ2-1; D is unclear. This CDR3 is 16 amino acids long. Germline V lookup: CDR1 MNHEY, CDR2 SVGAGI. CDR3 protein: CACSYSGAFSYNEQFF. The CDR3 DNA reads TGTGCCTGCAGTTACTCAGGAGCGTTCTCCTACAATGAGCAGTTCTTC.

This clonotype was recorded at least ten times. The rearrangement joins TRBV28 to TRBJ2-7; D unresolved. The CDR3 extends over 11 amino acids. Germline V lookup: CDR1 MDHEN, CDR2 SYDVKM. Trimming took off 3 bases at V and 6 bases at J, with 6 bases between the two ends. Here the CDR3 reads CASSFLSEQYF. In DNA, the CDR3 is TGTGCCAGCAGTTTTTTATCCGAGCAGTACTTC.

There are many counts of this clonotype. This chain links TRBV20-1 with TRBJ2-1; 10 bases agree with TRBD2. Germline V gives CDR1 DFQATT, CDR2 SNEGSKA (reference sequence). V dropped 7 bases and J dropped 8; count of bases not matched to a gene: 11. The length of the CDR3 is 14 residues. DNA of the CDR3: TGCAGTGGAGGTAACCCTAGCGGGAGTTATGAGCAGTTCTTC. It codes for CSGGNPSGSYEQFF.

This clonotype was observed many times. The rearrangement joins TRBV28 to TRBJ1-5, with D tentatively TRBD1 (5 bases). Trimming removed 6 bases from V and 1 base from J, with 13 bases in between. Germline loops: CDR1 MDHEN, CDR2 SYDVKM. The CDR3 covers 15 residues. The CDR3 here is CASRPGAGSNQPQHF. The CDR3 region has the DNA TGTGCCAGCAGGCCCGGGGCGGGCAGCAATCAGCCCCAGCATTTT.

DNA of the CDR3: TGTGCCAGCAGCAACTGGGGGCGGGGGGTTGACGGCAATCAGCCCCAGCATTTT. Translating gives CASSNWGRGVDGNQPQHF. The chain links TRBV7-9 to TRBJ1-5; D is possibly TRBD1 (6 bases). Per the germline V gene, CDR1 is SEHNR and CDR2 is FQNEAQ (reference sequence). V dropped 5 bases and J dropped 2 bases, with 22 bases sitting between them. The CDR3 totals 18 residues.

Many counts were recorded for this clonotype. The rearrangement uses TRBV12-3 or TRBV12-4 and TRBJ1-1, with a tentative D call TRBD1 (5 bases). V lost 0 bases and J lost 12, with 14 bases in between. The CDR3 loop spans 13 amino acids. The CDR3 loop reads CASSLAAGQGTFF. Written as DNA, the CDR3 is TGTGCCAGCAGTTTAGCGGCCGGGCAGGGTACTTTCTTT.

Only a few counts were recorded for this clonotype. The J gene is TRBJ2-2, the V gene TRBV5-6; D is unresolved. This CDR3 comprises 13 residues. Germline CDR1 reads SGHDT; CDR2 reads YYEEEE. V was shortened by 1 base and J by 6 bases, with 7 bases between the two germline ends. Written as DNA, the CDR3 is TGTGCCAGCAGCTTGAGCCTTGCCGGGGAGCTGTTTTTT. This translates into CASSLSLAGELFF. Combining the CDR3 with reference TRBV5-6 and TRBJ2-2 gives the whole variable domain DAGVTQSPTHLIKTRGQQVTLRCSPKSGHDTVSWYQQALGQGPQFIFQYYEEEERQRGNFPDRFSGHQFPNYSSELNVNALLLGDSALYLCASSLSLAGELFFGEGSRLTVL.

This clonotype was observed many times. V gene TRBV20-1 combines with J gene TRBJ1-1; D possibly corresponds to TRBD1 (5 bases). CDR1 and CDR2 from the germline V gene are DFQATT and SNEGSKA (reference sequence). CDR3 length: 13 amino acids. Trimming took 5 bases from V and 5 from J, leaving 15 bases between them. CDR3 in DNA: TGCAGTGCTCCTCTCGGGGGTTTTACTGAAGCTTTCTTT. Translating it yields CSAPLGGFTEAFF.

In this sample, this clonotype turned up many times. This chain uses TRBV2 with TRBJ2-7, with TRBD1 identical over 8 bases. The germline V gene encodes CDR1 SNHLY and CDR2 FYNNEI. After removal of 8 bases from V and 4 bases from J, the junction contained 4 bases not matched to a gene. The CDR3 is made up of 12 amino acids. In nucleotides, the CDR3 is TGTGCCAGCCAGGGGGCCGCGTACGAGCAGTACTTC. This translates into CASQGAAYEQYF.

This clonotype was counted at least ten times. The DNA of the CDR3 is TGTGCCAGCAGTTACGGACAGCTTAGCAATCAGCCCCAGCATTTT. Protein product: CASSYGQLSNQPQHF. The rearrangement uses TRBV2 and TRBJ1-5; tentative D call: TRBD1 (6 bases). V lost 5 bases to trimming and J lost 0 bases, with 11 bases between them. CDR3 length: 15 residues. Germline loops: CDR1 SNHLY, CDR2 FYNNEI.

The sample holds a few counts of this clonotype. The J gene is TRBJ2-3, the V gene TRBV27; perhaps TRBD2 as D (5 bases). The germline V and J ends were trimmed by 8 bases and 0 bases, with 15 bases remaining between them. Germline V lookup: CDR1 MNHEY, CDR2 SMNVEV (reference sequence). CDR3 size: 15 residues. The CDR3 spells CASGKSGPSTDTQYF. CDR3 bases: TGTGCCAGCGGGAAAAGCGGCCCTAGCACAGATACGCAGTATTTT.

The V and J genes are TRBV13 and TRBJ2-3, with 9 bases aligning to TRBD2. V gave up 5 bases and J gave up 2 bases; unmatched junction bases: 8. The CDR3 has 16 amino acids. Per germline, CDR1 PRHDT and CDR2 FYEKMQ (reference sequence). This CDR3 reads CASSLGTSRHTDTQYF. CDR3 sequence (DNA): TGTGCCAGCAGCCTCGGGACTAGCAGACACACAGATACGCAGTATTTT.

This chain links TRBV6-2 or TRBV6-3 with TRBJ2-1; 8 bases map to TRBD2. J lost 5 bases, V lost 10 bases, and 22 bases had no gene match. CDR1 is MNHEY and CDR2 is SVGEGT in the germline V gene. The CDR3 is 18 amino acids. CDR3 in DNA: TGTGCCACTAATCGGGTTCTGTCCGGGGGGGATGAGAACAATGAGCAGTTCTTC. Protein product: CATNRVLSGGDENNEQFF.

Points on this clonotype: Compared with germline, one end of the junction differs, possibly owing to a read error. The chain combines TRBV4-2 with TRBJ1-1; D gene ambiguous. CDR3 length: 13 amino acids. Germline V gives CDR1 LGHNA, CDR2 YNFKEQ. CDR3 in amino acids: CASGQVPDGEAFF. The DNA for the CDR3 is TGTGCCAGCGGCCAGGTACCGGACGGAGAAGCTTTCTTT.

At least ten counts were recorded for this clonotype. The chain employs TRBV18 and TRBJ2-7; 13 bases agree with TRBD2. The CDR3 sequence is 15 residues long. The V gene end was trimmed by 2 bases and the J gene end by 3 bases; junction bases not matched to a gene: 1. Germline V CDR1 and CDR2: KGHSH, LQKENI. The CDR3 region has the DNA TGTGCCAGCTCACCAGGGACTAGCGGGGTCTACGAGCAGTACTTC. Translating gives CASSPGTSGVYEQYF.

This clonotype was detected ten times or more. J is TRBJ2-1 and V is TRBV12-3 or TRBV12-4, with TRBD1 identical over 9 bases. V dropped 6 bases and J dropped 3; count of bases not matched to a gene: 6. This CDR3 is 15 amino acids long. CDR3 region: CASRLRTGVYNEQFF. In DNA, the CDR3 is TGTGCCAGCAGACTGAGGACAGGGGTCTACAATGAGCAGTTCTTC.

In nucleotides, the CDR3 is TGCAGTGCTAGACTAGGAGGGGACGAAAAACTGTTTTTT. Encoded protein: CSARLGGDEKLFF. The V and J genes are TRBV20-1 and TRBJ1-4; maybe TRBD1 (5 bases). V was clipped by 2 bases and J by 8 bases, with 12 bases between them. The CDR3 extends over 13 amino acids. Germline-derived CDR1 and CDR2 are DFQATT and SNEGSKA (reference sequence).

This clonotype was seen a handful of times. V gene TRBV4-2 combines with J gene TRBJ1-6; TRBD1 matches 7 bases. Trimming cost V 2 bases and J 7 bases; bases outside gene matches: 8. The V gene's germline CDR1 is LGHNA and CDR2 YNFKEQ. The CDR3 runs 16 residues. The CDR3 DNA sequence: TGTGCCAGCAGCCAAACCTGGGACAGATCCAATTCACCCCTCCACTTT. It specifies CASSQTWDRSNSPLHF.